This entry lists 8 T cell receptor beta chains sequenced from one sample in a study of blood T cell repertoires in COVID-19. The assay was immunoSEQ multiplex PCR, and TCRdb's table has in-frame clones only and misses some. Among 90,000 to 120,000 clones listed, roughly 80% were seen once. Sequencing was carried out using peripheral blood. These receptors came from a man in his 60s with acute or convalescent COVID-19.

This chain joins TRBV29-1 and TRBJ2-7, with unresolved D. The V end lost 6 bases, the J end lost 4 bases, and 13 bases lay between the germline ends. CDR1 and CDR2 from the germline V gene are SQVTM and ANQGSEA. The CDR3 runs 12 residues. The CDR3 sequence: CSVSSDNYEQYF. DNA of the CDR3: TGCAGCGTGTCTTCAGACAATTACGAGCAGTACTTC.

The rearrangement joins TRBV19 to TRBJ2-2; TRBD2 matches at 9 bases. Germline V gene lookup returns CDR1 LNHDA and CDR2 SQIVND (reference sequence). Trimming cost V 3 bases and J 1 base; bases outside gene matches: 0. The CDR3 sequence is 15 residues long. The DNA of the CDR3 is TGTGCCAGTAGTATGACTAGCGGGAACACCGGGGAGCTGTTTTTT. It is translated as CASSMTSGNTGELFF.

The chain carries TRBV5-1 and TRBJ2-3, with 7 bases fitting TRBD2. The germline CDR1 and CDR2 sequences are SGHRS and YFSETQ. CDR3 length: 16 amino acids. Germline trimming cut 5 bases from V and 2 bases from J; bases unmatched to any gene: 11. CDR3 sequence (DNA): TGCGCCAGCAGTTCCTCCGGGAGGACCTCCACAGATACGCAGTATTTT. Its translation: CASSSSGRTSTDTQYF.

J is TRBJ2-1 and V is TRBV27; 7 nucleotides agree with TRBD1. The CDR3 has 14 amino acids. Germline CDR1 reads MNHEY; CDR2 reads SMNVEV (reference sequence). The ends lost 6 bases at V and 4 bases at J; junction bases unmatched: 6. CDR3 amino acids: CASSLTGEYNEQFF. In DNA form, the CDR3 reads TGTGCCAGCAGCCTAACAGGGGAGTACAATGAGCAGTTCTTC.

This chain links TRBV7-8 with TRBJ1-1; 8 bases map to TRBD1. The V segment lost 5 bases and the J segment 1 base; nucleotides outside the gene matches: 3. The CDR3 is made up of 14 amino acids. Germline loops: CDR1 SGHVS, CDR2 FQNEAQ. The CDR3 here is CASSLTGGNTEAFF. The CDR3 DNA is TGTGCCAGCAGCCTAACAGGGGGGAACACTGAAGCTTTCTTT.

The chain has TRBV3-1 (or the pseudogene TRBV3-2) and TRBJ1-2; D is unresolved. CDR1 is LGHDT and CDR2 is YNNKEL in the germline V gene (reference sequence). The CDR3 is made up of 14 amino acids. V lost 1 base and J 3 bases, leaving 9 bases between the germline ends. The CDR3 is CASSQGSYYYGYTF. The CDR3 coding sequence is TGTGCCAGCAGCCAAGGTTCGTATTACTATGGCTACACCTTC.

The chain employs TRBV5-1 and TRBJ1-2; 7 nucleotides line up with TRBD1. This CDR3 has 17 residues. Trimming removed 4 bases from V and 0 bases from J; junction bases left unmatched: 12. The germline V gene has CDR1 SGHRS and CDR2 YFSETQ. The CDR3 is CASSVGQAGAPNYGYTF. The CDR3, as DNA: TGCGCCAGCAGCGTAGGACAGGCCGGAGCTCCTAACTATGGCTACACCTTC.

The V call is TRBV5-4, the J call TRBJ2-1; possible D gene TRBD2, 6 bases. Looked up from germline, CDR1 is SGHNT and CDR2 is YYREEE (reference sequence). V lost 6 bases, J lost 6 bases, and 19 bases lay in between. This CDR3 is 15 amino acids long. This CDR3 reads CASIPGGDFLNEQFF. The CDR3 bases are TGTGCCAGCATCCCCGGGGGAGATTTTCTCAATGAGCAGTTCTTC.